Following are 11 T cell receptor beta chains from one sample sequenced in a study of T cells in women clearing cervical HPV infection. Only in-frame clones appear in the TCRdb table, and some are missing; sequencing was by immunoSEQ multiplex PCR. The data include approximately 16,000 clones; the top ten clones carry approximately 10%. The material sequenced was blood buffy coat. The receptors were gathered from a woman aged 18-69 years with a cervical HPV16 infection that either progressed to CIN3+ or cleared (not recorded which).

About this clone: An end of the junction differs from the germline gene, which may be a read error. From the germline J gene comes the end of the CDR3, since the read stops 3 residues before it. Other DNA sequences in this specimen translate into the identical CDR3. The chain joins TRBV19 to TRBJ1-3; 7 positions match TRBD1. The germline V gene encodes CDR1 LNHDA and CDR2 SQIVND (reference sequence). The CDR3 runs 17 residues. This CDR3 reads CASSPLTGAKSGNTIYF. The sequenced CDR3 bases are TGTGCCAGTAGTCCCCTAACAGGGGCCAAAAGTGGAAACACA.

A word on this clone: The read ends 3 residues shy of where the CDR3 ends; the end is completed using the germline J gene. The chain employs TRBV20-1 and TRBJ1-1, with TRBD1 as a possible D gene (6 bases). The CDR3 runs 11 residues. The germline V gene encodes CDR1 DFQATT and CDR2 SNEGSKA (reference sequence). The CDR3 here is CSAGDRREAFF. The sequenced part of the CDR3 DNA is TGCAGTGCCGGCGACAGGAGAGAA.

Details on this clone: Read coverage stops 3 residues before the CDR3 terminus; the germline J gene supplies the remainder. This chain uses TRBV19 with TRBJ1-1, with D maybe TRBD1 (6 bases). Per germline, CDR1 LNHDA and CDR2 SQIVND (reference sequence). The CDR3 length is 13 residues. The V gene lost 6 bases and the J gene lost 1 base, with 9 bases spanning the gap. Partial CDR3 DNA: TGTGCCAGTAGAGCGACAGGGAACACTGAA. This encodes CASRATGNTE. In full, the CDR3 reads CASRATGNTEAFF.

As to this clone: The read terminates 3 residues before the CDR3 end, so the remaining end is supplied by the germline J gene. The chain has TRBV27 and TRBJ2-2; TRBD1 is a possible D gene (7 bases). Germline assignment: CDR1 MNHEY and CDR2 SMNVEV (reference sequence). This CDR3 is 14 amino acids long. CDR3 DNA, as far as it was read: TGTGCCACGAGGTTACAGGGGTCGGGGGAAAAG. Protein product: CATRLQGSGEK. In full, the CDR3 reads CATRLQGSGEKLFF.

With regard to this clone: The read terminates 3 residues ahead of where the CDR3 ends, so the germline J gene completes it. The chain uses TRBV23-1 and TRBJ1-1; D uncertain. TRBV23-1 is annotated as an ORF whose role is uncertain. The CDR3 covers 15 residues. Trimming took off 0 bases at V and 0 bases at J, with 8 bases between the two ends. The part of the CDR3 DNA that was read is TGCGCCAGCAGTCAATCTCCAGGCATGAACACTGAA. This translates into CASSQSPGMNTE. The CDR3, in full, reads CASSQSPGMNTEAFF.

Points on this clone: The read is 3 residues too short to cover the CDR3 end, so that end is filled in from the germline J gene. This sequence joins TRBV30 and TRBJ1-2, with a tentative D call TRBD1 (5 bases). The germline CDR1 and CDR2 sequences are GTSNPN and SVGIG (reference sequence). This CDR3 is 11 amino acids long. The DNA read from the CDR3 is TGTGCCTGGAGCGGGGGTAATGAC. This codes for CAWSGGND. In full, the CDR3 is CAWSGGNDYTF. The variable domain in full, with the rest retrieved from reference TRBV30 and TRBJ1-2, is SQTIHQWPATLVQPVGSPLSLECTVEGTSNPNLYWYRQAAGRGLQLLFYSVGIGQISSEVPQNLSASRPQDRQFILSSKKLLLSDSGFYLCAWSGGNDYTFGSGTRLTVV.

On this clone itself: The read gets to within 3 residues of the CDR3 end, and the germline J gene fills in the rest. V usage is TRBV4-1 and J usage is TRBJ2-3; 11 nucleotides agree with TRBD2. Germline V CDR1 and CDR2: MGHRA, YSYEKL. The CDR3 extends over 18 amino acids. Trimming removed 4 bases from V and 2 bases from J; junction bases left unmatched: 11. The CDR3 protein is CASSLAPGTSGFTDTQYF. The DNA read from the CDR3 is TGCGCCAGCAGCCTCGCCCCCGGGACTAGCGGATTCACAGATACG.

Details on this clone: The CDR3 extends 3 residues past the end of the read, so its final part is completed from the germline J gene. The J gene is TRBJ2-3, the V gene TRBV7-2; D gene ambiguous. The CDR3 runs 12 residues. Germline V gene sequence: CDR1 SGHTA, CDR2 FQGNSA. Trimming left V 3 bases short and J 2 bases short, with 3 bases between. CDR3 DNA, as far as it was read: TGTGCCAGCAGCTTCATCACAGATACG. This encodes CASSFITDT. The full CDR3 protein is CASSFITDTQYF.

Remarks on this clone: The read falls 3 residues short of the CDR3 end, and the missing part is taken from the germline J gene. The chain joins TRBV11-1 to TRBJ2-7, with TRBD2 matching over 13 bases. V shed 5 bases and J 6 bases; nucleotides not matched to a gene: 7. The germline CDR1 and CDR2 sequences are SGHAT and FQDESV (reference sequence). There are 15 residues in the CDR3. The covered CDR3 bases are TGTGCCAGCAGCCCAGGACTAGCGGGAGAGGGCGAG. As protein: CASSPGLAGEGE. The entire CDR3 is CASSPGLAGEGEQYF.

On this clone itself: The CDR3 goes on 3 residues after the read ends, and that part is filled in from the germline J gene. This chain connects TRBV7-9 to TRBJ1-1; possible D gene TRBD1, 6 bases. CDR3 length equals 13 residues. Germline V gives CDR1 SEHNR, CDR2 FQNEAQ (reference sequence). V dropped 8 bases and J dropped 2 bases, with 12 bases sitting between them. The covered CDR3 bases are TGTGCCAGCGACTTCAGGGGAAACACTGAA. Protein: CASDFRGNTE. The whole CDR3 sequence is CASDFRGNTEAFF. Complete variable domain (other parts from reference TRBV7-9 and TRBJ1-1): DTGVSQNPRHKITKRGQNVTFRCDPISEHNRLYWYRQTLGQGPEFLTYFQNEAQLEKSRLLSDRFSAERPKGSFSTLEIQRTEQGDSAMYLCASDFRGNTEAFFGQGTRLTVV.

With regard to this clone: The CDR3 end is not reached by the read, which stops 3 residues before it; the germline J gene fills it in. The rearrangement joins TRBV18 to TRBJ2-1, with TRBD2 identical over 8 bases. J gave up 7 bases and V 0 bases, and 5 bases lay outside the gene matches. This CDR3 is built from 15 residues. The germline V gene has CDR1 KGHSH and CDR2 LQKENI. Incomplete CDR3 DNA: TGTGCCAGCTCACCACCGGGACTAGAGATTAATGAG. It encodes CASSPPGLEINE. The complete CDR3 sequence is CASSPPGLEINEQFF.